This record covers a single TCR beta chain. How the authors handled the data: By means of reference gene primer amplification, nucleated cell counts were estimated. Using immunoSEQ multiplex PCR, the repertoire was profiled, and TCRdb retains in-frame clones only, with some absent. V and J calls plus clone size are reproduced from that table; the DNA served to infer D and trimming. The table has approximately 190,000 clones, around three quarters seen once; the top ten hold roughly a sixth. V dropped 1 base and J dropped 0 bases, with 17 bases sitting between them. The germline CDR1 and CDR2 sequences are LGHDT and YNNKEL (reference sequence). The CDR3 loop spans 18 amino acids. The data belong to a study of blood T cell repertoires in COVID-19. Overall study: The United States, Italy and Spain were the sources of the acute and convalescent COVID-19 samples. The cDNA or gDNA used as material had been derived from T cells, B-cell-depleted T cells, or PBMCs.

The chain uses TRBV3-1 (or the pseudogene TRBV3-2) and TRBJ2-3; perhaps TRBD2 as D (6 bases). This TCR was recovered from a man aged 55 to 69 with active or convalescent COVID-19. The sequenced sample consisted of peripheral blood. CDR3 nucleotides: TGTGCCAGCAGCCAAGTTGCGGGAAGCCTACTAAGCACAGATACGCAGTATTTT. This sequence encodes CASSQVAGSLLSTDTQYF.